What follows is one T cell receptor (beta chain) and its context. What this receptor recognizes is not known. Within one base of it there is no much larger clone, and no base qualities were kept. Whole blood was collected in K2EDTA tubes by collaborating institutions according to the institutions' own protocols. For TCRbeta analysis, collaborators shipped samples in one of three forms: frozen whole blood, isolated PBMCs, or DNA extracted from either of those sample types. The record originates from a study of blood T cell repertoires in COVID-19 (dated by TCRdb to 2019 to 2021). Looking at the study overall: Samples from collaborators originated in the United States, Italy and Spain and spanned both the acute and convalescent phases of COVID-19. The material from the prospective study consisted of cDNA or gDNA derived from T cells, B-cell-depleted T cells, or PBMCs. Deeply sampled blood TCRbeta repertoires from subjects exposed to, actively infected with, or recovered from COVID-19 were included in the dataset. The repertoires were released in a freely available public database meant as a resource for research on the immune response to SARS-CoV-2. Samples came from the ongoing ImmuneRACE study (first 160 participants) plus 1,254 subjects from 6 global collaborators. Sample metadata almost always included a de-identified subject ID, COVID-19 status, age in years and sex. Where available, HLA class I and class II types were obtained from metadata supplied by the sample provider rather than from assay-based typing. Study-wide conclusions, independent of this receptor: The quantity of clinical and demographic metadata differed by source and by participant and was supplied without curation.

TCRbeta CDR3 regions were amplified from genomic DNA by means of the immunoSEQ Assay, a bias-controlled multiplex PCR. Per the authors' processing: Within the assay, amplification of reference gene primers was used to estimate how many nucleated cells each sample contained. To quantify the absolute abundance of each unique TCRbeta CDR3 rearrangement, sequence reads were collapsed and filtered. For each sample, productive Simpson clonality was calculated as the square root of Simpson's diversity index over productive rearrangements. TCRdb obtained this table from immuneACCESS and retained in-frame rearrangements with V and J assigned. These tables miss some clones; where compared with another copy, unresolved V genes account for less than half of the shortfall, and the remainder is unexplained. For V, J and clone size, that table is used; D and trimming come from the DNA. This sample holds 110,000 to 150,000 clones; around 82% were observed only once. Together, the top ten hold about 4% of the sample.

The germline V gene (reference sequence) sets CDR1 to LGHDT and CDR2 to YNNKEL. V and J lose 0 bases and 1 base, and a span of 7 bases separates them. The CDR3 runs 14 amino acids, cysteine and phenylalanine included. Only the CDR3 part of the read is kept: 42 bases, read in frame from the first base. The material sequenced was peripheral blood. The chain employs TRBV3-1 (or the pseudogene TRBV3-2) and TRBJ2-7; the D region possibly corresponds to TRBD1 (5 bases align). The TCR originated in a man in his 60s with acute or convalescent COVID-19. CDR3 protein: CASSQDRASYEQYF. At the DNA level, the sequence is TGTGCCAGCAGCCAAGACAGGGCATCCTACGAGCAGTACTTC.